The clone carrying this TCR beta chain was found once. Its specificity is unknown. This record comes from a study of CD8 T cells in ankylosing spondylitis. Findings and caveats of the study: Prior literature has documented some motif variants in synovial fluid and blood from reactive arthritis. Several highly homologous variants made up a TCR beta motif, and this motif appeared characteristic of ankylosing spondylitis blood. Matched ankylosing spondylitis synovial fluid reportedly contained a significantly enriched population of disease-linked clones.

TCR beta libraries were made by quantitative 5'-RACE with molecular barcodes. In TCRdb, the 5' RACE reads were re-called with MiXCR into one record per CDR3 protein. The sample holds roughly 46,000 distinct CDR3 sequences, approximately 3.6% seen once. Trimming removed 3 bases at V and 0 bases at J, with 10 bases between. This CDR3 is 15 amino acids long. CDR1 and CDR2 from the germline V gene are SGDLS and YYNGEE. Sequencing was performed on blood, either unsorted or a sorted T cell fraction (not recorded which). The chain links TRBV9 to TRBJ2-4, with D perhaps matching TRBD1 (6 bases). This clonotype originated in a female donor with ankylosing spondylitis or in good health (not recorded which). CDR3 DNA: TGTGCCAGCAGCGAGGGGGATCCAGCCAAAAACATTCAGTACTTC. This translates into CASSEGDPAKNIQYF.